This T cell receptor (beta chain) came from a study of T cell responses to AZD1222 COVID-19 vaccine. Study details: Pooled samples include second doses given at about 4 or 12 weeks.

With respect to this clone: Its matching antigen is unknown.

Broader study findings: There were repertoire samples only from the period after the peak T cell response. A reported finding is that nearly half of spike-specific TCRs target unmutated variant regions. Spike-specific TCR depth and breadth grew after two AZD1222 doses.

The repertoire was sequenced with immunoSEQ multiplex PCR; TCRdb's copy has only in-frame clones and lacks some. Here the sample spans around 100,000 clones, about nine tenths being singletons. CDR1 is LNHDA and CDR2 is SQIVND in the germline V gene (reference sequence). With 5 bases removed from V and 1 base from J, the gap between germline ends came to 8 bases. The CDR3 length is 13 residues. The rearrangement uses TRBV19 and TRBJ1-1; possible D gene TRBD1, 6 bases. The clonotype comes from an adult in good health. Sequencing used peripheral blood, obtained on day 0 of AZD1222 vaccination. For the CDR3, the DNA is TGTGCCAGTAGTGCCAGGGGGAACACTGAAGCTTTCTTT. Amino acids: CASSARGNTEAFF.